This T cell receptor beta chain is drawn from a study of shared clonotypes between healthy human individuals. General observations from the study: Represented genetic and exposure-history diversity was restricted by having few donors. Clonotype sharing among donors likely depends on sequencing depth. Generally, estimated richness proved larger in naive subsets than it did in memory subsets.

CD45RO-negative cells were positively selected for CCR7, leaving out terminally differentiated effector memory CD45RA+ cells. Per the study methods: Filtering was not the same, since immunoSEQ gave junction-only sequences without quality scores. Generated by immunoSEQ multiplex PCR, the TCRdb table keeps only in-frame clones and is missing some. V, J and clone size are taken as reported in that table, and D and trimming were inferred from the DNA itself. The sample has roughly 1,800,000 clones; less than 95% are singletons. Concerning this clone: Its antigen is unknown.

The receptor was isolated from a young man in good health. Specimen: naive CD8+ T cells sorted from blood.

The DNA for the CDR3 is TGTGCCAGCAGCGCCATGACAGATACGCAGTATTTT. Protein sequence: CASSAMTDTQYF. The chain recombines TRBV9 with TRBJ2-3; no reliable D call. The CDR3 extends over 12 amino acids. V lost 3 bases, J lost 3 bases, and 5 bases lay in between. Germline loops: CDR1 SGDLS, CDR2 YYNGEE.